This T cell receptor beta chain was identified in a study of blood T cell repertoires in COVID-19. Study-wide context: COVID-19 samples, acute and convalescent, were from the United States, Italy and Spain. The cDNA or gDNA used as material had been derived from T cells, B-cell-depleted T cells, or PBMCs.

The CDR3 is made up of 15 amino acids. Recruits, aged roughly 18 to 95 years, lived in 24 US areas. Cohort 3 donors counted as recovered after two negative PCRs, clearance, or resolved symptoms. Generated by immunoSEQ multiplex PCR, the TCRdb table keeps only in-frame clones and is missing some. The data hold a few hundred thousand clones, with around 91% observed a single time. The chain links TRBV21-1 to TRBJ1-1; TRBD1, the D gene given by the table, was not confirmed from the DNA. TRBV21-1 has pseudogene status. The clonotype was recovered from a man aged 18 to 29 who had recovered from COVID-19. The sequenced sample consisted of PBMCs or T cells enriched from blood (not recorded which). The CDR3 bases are TGTGCCAGCAGCCCGCGAGACACCATGAACACTGAAGCTTTCTTT. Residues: CASSPRDTMNTEAFF.